This T cell receptor beta chain was sequenced in a study of identical twins. General study points: Out-of-frame alpha sequences shared by twins showed excess low generation probability. The presence of invariant MAIT and iNKT cells could partly confound analyses of zero-insertion sequences.

V lost 4 bases and J lost 5; bases outside the gene matches: 8. Germline V gene lookup returns CDR1 SGHRS and CDR2 YFSETQ. The CDR3 is made up of 15 amino acids. Template switching added a universal primer site; cDNA carried unique molecular identifiers. TCRdb re-called the 5' RACE reads with MiXCR, one entry per CDR3 protein. The sample holds around 300,000 distinct CDR3 sequences, more than 6.5% seen once. Details on this clonotype: Its antigen is unknown.

The same data also went into a second study, on yellow fever vaccine responses in identical twins.

This chain joins TRBV5-1 and TRBJ2-2, with 7 nucleotides matching TRBD1. The receptor was isolated from a woman younger than 35 in good health. Sequencing was performed on memory (CD45RO+) T cells sorted from blood. The CDR3 sequence is CASSPEGARTGELFF. The CDR3 coding sequence is TGCGCCAGCAGCCCCGAGGGGGCGAGGACCGGGGAGCTGTTTTTT.